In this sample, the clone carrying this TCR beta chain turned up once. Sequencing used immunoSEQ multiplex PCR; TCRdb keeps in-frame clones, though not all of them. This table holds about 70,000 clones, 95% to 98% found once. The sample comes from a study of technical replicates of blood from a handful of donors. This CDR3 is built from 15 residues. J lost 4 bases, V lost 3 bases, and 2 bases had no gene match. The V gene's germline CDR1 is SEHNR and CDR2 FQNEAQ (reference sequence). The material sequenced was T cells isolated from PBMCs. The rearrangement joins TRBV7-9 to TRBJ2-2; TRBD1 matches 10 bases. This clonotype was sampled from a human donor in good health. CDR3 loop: CASSLGQGRTGELFF. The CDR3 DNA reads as TGTGCCAGCAGCTTGGGACAGGGGCGCACCGGGGAGCTGTTTTTT.